These T cell receptor beta chains were read from a single sample in a study of cytomegalovirus exposure and HLA in healthy donors. This table comes from immunoSEQ multiplex PCR, and its TCRdb copy is limited to in-frame clones, with some not included. The data contain roughly 120,000 clones, 70% to 80% of them seen just once; the ten biggest clones take up around 10%. The specimen was PBMCs. The receptor set was obtained from a woman aged 50 to 60 in good health and CMV-seropositive. Both conserved end residues are part of each CDR3.

TRBV7-8,TRBJ1-2,CASSAGGGDNYGYTF
TRBV19,TRBJ1-5,CASSLTGWGNQPQHF
TRBV25-1,TRBJ2-7,CASSEYRAGSKKYF
TRBV5-8,TRBJ1-4,CASSPLGETNEKLFF
TRBV28,TRBJ2-1,CASMRYNEQFF
TRBV18,TRBJ1-1,CASSPGGPLVEAFF
TRBV6-5,TRBJ2-3,CASSLAGRRGDTQYF
TRBV29-1,TRBJ2-2,CSADPGTGELFF
TRBV7-8,TRBJ2-1,CASSFTGGAPFF
TRBV15,TRBJ1-5,CATSSPGELAHQPQHF
TRBV7-2,TRBJ2-3,CASSLGPLAGADTQYF
TRBV18,TRBJ1-2,CASSPAGGTGSYGYTF
TRBV5-1,TRBJ2-2,CASSSTTGVDTGELFF
TRBV2,TRBJ2-1,CASSPTKGNKQFF
TRBV27,TRBJ2-5,CASRPEGSQETQYF
TRBV9,TRBJ1-2,CASRVDRGNYGYTF
TRBV7-3,TRBJ2-1,CASSPGASGSREQFF
TRBV9,TRBJ2-7,CASSATGTAYEQYF
TRBV10-3,TRBJ1-1,CAIREGGAGSGNTEAFF
TRBV28,TRBJ1-1,CASSLLQGDAFF
TRBV7-3,NA,CASSFIPGRGAYEQYF
TRBV19,TRBJ2-1,CASSTGQGDSYNEQFF
TRBV5-1,TRBJ1-1,CASSHSQGVQNTEAFF
TRBV7-8,TRBJ2-7,CASSPMGQGASEQYF
TRBV29-1,TRBJ2-3,CSAVRTERDTQYF
TRBV2,TRBJ2-3,CASGRGLAEADTQYF
TRBV19,TRBJ1-5,CASSIGSPLGRQPQHF
TRBV4-2,TRBJ1-1,CASSQEGANTEAFF
TRBV2,TRBJ1-1,CASSEVLLNTEAFF
TRBV9,TRBJ2-3,CASSAHSGKIPDTQYF
TRBV19,TRBJ1-3,CASSTTLFSGNTIYF
TRBV18,TRBJ1-1,CASSPQMGQMNTEAFF
TRBV18,TRBJ2-5,CASSPPVGKSGGETQYF
TRBV7-8,TRBJ1-1,CASSQTFTGLGGTEAFF
TRBV9,TRBJ2-5,CASSVDYSPSETQYF
TRBV9,TRBJ2-1,CASSATPTSGYNEQFF
TRBV5-4,TRBJ1-3,CASSRVGSSGNTIYF
TRBV29-1,TRBJ1-3,CSVEGIPGSGNTIYF
TRBV4-3,TRBJ2-7,CASSLRTGGYEQYF
TRBV13,TRBJ2-3,CASSLQGGQADTQYF
TRBV27,TRBJ2-3,CASSRTGSTDTQYF
TRBV18,TRBJ1-2,CASSPGSTNYGYTF
TRBV2,TRBJ2-1,CASSSGTSGTRYNEQFF
TRBV6-6,TRBJ2-3,CASSYGPNTDTQYF
TRBV7-6,TRBJ2-3,CASSLALAGGSDTQYF
TRBV6-5,TRBJ1-4,CASSQGQGAGKLFF
TRBV19,TRBJ1-3,CASSLVPPGNTIYF
TRBV18,TRBJ1-5,CASSTQEANQPQHF
TRBV10-2,TRBJ2-3,CASSQEGTDTQYF
TRBV4-1,TRBJ2-1,CASSQDPAGGNEQFF
TRBV19,TRBJ2-5,CATKTGNGHKETQYF
TRBV10-1,TRBJ2-7,CANRTVSNEQYF
TRBV4-2,TRBJ1-5,CASSQARDRGRSNQPQHF
TRBV2,TRBJ1-3,CASTLTGTGNTIYF
TRBV7-2,TRBJ2-5,CASSLPSAIQETQYF
TRBV28,TRBJ2-7,CASTGQAPYEQYF
TRBV7-9,TRBJ1-2,CASNKAGGGYTF